One sample yielded the 18 T cell receptor beta chains listed below, sequenced in a study of blood T cell repertoires in COVID-19. Assay: immunoSEQ multiplex PCR; the TCRdb copy retains only in-frame clones and omits some. The table records some 270,000 clones, 86% of them present only once. The sample consisted of peripheral blood. Source of these receptors: a man in his forties or fifties with active or convalescent COVID-19.

This chain connects TRBV6-1 to TRBJ2-7; 8 nucleotides match TRBD2. CDR1 and CDR2 (germline): MNHNS, SASEGT. The CDR3 contains 14 residues. The V segment lost 2 bases and the J segment 3 bases; nucleotides outside the gene matches: 3. CDR3 in amino acids: CASSEWGTSYEQYF. CDR3 DNA: TGTGCCAGCAGTGAATGGGGGACTAGCTACGAGCAGTACTTC.

The chain couples TRBV5-4 to TRBJ1-2, with 7 bases identical to TRBD1. V lost 4 bases, J lost 7 bases, and 7 bases stayed unmatched. The germline CDR1 and CDR2 sequences are SGHNT and YYREEE (reference sequence). This CDR3 has 13 residues. For the CDR3, the DNA is TGTGCCAGCAGCCTCCAGGGGGGTTCTGGCTACACCTTC. This gives the protein CASSLQGGSGYTF. The full variable domain, with the rest looked up from reference TRBV5-4 and TRBJ1-2, is ETGVTQSPTHLIKTRGQQVTLRCSSQSGHNTVSWYQQALGQGPQFIFQYYREEENGRGNFPPRFSGLQFPNYSSELNVNALELDDSALYLCASSLQGGSGYTFGSGTRLTVV.

The chain couples TRBV5-1 to TRBJ2-1; weak D call: TRBD2 (7 bases). The CDR3 loop spans 14 amino acids. The V end lost 6 bases, the J end lost 10 bases, and 20 bases lay between the germline ends. Germline assignment: CDR1 SGHRS and CDR2 YFSETQ. CDR3 in amino acids: CASTGGLAETEQFF. In DNA form, the CDR3 reads TGCGCCAGCACCGGGGGGCTAGCGGAGACCGAGCAGTTCTTC.

The V call is TRBV28, the J call TRBJ1-4, with D possibly matching TRBD1 (6 bases). Trimming stripped 5 bases from V and 7 bases from J, with 17 bases between. The CDR3 has 15 residues. The V gene's germline CDR1 is MDHEN and CDR2 SYDVKM. CDR3 in amino acids: CASSPLGGGGEKLFF. The CDR3 DNA sequence: TGTGCCAGCAGTCCCCTGGGCGGGGGCGGTGAAAAACTGTTTTTT.

The V and J genes are TRBV20-1 and TRBJ1-4, with D tentatively TRBD1 (6 bases). From germline, CDR1 is DFQATT and CDR2 SNEGSKA (reference sequence). V shed 7 bases and J shed 5 bases, with 8 bases lying between them. There are 11 residues in the CDR3. The CDR3 loop reads CSGQENEKLFF. CDR3 DNA sequence: TGCAGTGGACAGGAGAATGAAAAACTGTTTTTT.

This rearrangement joins TRBV29-1 to TRBJ1-1; D is uncertain. The CDR3 covers 13 residues. Germline V CDR1 and CDR2: SQVTM, ANQGSEA. The ends were cut back, 8 bases at V and 8 bases at J, with 21 bases in the middle. The CDR3 sequence: CSSRTMGLTEAFF. The CDR3 DNA is TGCAGCTCGAGAACAATGGGTTTGACAGAAGCTTTCTTT.

This rearrangement joins TRBV2 to TRBJ1-2; TRBD1 aligns across 7 bases. Germline V gene data show CDR1 as SNHLY and CDR2 as FYNNEI. J gave up 0 bases and V 6 bases, and 10 bases lay outside the gene matches. There are 16 residues in the CDR3. CDR3 residues: CASRDDRAPPNYGYTF. The CDR3 DNA sequence: TGTGCCAGCAGAGACGACAGGGCCCCCCCTAACTATGGCTACACCTTC.

The chain is built from TRBV21-1 and TRBJ2-7; TRBD2 is the table's D call and was not checked against the DNA. TRBV21-1 is deemed a pseudogene. The CDR3 runs 20 residues. CDR3 region: CASSKKAGGGLAGIWYEQYF. CDR3 in DNA: TGTGCCAGCAGCAAAAAGGCTGGAGGGGGACTAGCGGGAATCTGGTACGAGCAGTACTTC.

The chain has TRBV11-3 and TRBJ2-5; 8 nucleotides agree with TRBD1. This CDR3 comprises 14 residues. Germline V gene sequence: CDR1 SGHNT, CDR2 YENEEA. With 7 bases clipped from V and 5 bases from J, the junction kept 9 bases outside the gene matches. CDR3 DNA: TGTGCCAGCACTCGGACAGGGAATGGGGAGACCCAGTACTTC. It yields the protein CASTRTGNGETQYF. Variable domain in full (rest from reference TRBV11-3 and TRBJ2-5): EAGVVQSPRYKIIEKKQPVAFWCNPISGHNTLYWYLQNLGQGPELLIRYENEEAVDDSQLPKDRFSAERLKGVDSTLKIQPAELGDSAVYLCASTRTGNGETQYFGPGTRLLVL.

The chain recombines TRBV21-1 with TRBJ2-6; TRBD1 is the table's D call and was not checked against the DNA. TRBV21-1 is a known pseudogene. CDR3 length: 19 residues. CDR3: CASSKRGDRRSSGANVLTF. The CDR3 DNA reads TGTGCCAGCAGCAAAAGAGGCGACAGGAGGTCTTCTGGGGCCAACGTCCTGACTTTC.

The chain carries TRBV9 and TRBJ2-7; TRBD1 matches at 7 bases. CDR1 is SGDLS and CDR2 is YYNGEE in the germline V gene. Trimming at V came to 3 bases and at J to 5 bases, leaving 5 bases not matched to a gene. CDR3 length: 13 amino acids. Here the CDR3 reads CASSGQGSDEQYF. The DNA of the CDR3 is TGTGCCAGCAGCGGACAGGGCAGCGACGAGCAGTACTTC.

The chain couples TRBV5-4 to TRBJ2-2, with D hard to call. The CDR3 has 12 amino acids. V was pared by 6 bases and J by 6 bases, with 9 bases between. Germline V CDR1 and CDR2: SGHNT, YYREEE (reference sequence). CDR3 region: CASNPNSGELFF. In nucleotides, the CDR3 is TGTGCCAGCAACCCTAACTCCGGGGAGCTGTTTTTT.

The chain's CDR3 is CASSLYPRRVLSEQYF. The CDR3 nucleotides are TGTGCCAGCAGTTTATACCCCCGCCGGGTACTTTCTGAGCAGTACTTC. The chain links TRBV28 to TRBJ2-7; D ambiguous. Trimming took 1 base from V and 7 from J, leaving 20 bases between them. Germline CDR1 is MDHEN and CDR2 is SYDVKM. The CDR3 runs to 16 residues. Based on the CDR3 plus reference TRBV28 and TRBJ2-7, the full variable domain is DVKVTQSSRYLVKRTGEKVFLECVQDMDHENMFWYRQDPGLGLRLIYFSYDVKMKEKGDIPEGYSVSREKKERFSLILESASTNQTSMYLCASSLYPRRVLSEQYFGPGTRLTVT.

V usage is TRBV4-1 and J usage is TRBJ2-4, with D perhaps TRBD2 (6 bases). V lost 4 bases and J 10 bases, leaving 14 bases between the germline ends. This CDR3 contains 13 residues. Germline V gene data show CDR1 as MGHRA and CDR2 as YSYEKL. The CDR3 DNA reads TGCGCCAGCAGCCCAGAACGGGGAGGAATTCAGTACTTC. Amino acids: CASSPERGGIQYF.

The rearrangement joins TRBV10-1 to TRBJ2-3; 7 nucleotides align to TRBD2. The CDR3 spans 14 residues. Germline loops: CDR1 WNHNN, CDR2 SYGVQD (reference sequence). The J segment lost 2 bases and the V segment lost 7 bases, leaving 6 bases of the junction unmatched. The CDR3 spells CASNRGLDTDTQYF. The CDR3 bases are TGCGCCAGCAATCGCGGACTAGACACAGATACGCAGTATTTT.

The chain has TRBV3-1 (or the pseudogene TRBV3-2) and TRBJ2-7; 13 nucleotides align to TRBD2. V gave up 1 base and J gave up 7 bases; unmatched junction bases: 10. Germline-derived CDR1 and CDR2 are LGHDT and YNNKEL (reference sequence). The length of the CDR3 is 17 residues. The CDR3 protein is CASSQGQGGLAGSEQYF. CDR3 sequence (DNA): TGTGCCAGCAGCCAAGGCCAGGGGGGACTAGCGGGGTCTGAGCAGTACTTC.

This sequence joins TRBV5-1 and TRBJ2-7; the match to TRBD1 covers 9 bases. With V trimmed by 0 bases and J by 7 bases, 11 bases remained unmatched. The CDR3 contains 16 residues. Germline CDR1 is SGHRS and CDR2 is YFSETQ. CDR3 DNA: TGCGCCAGCAGCTTGGCAACAGGGGGCCTTGGTGAAGAGCAGTACTTC. It encodes CASSLATGGLGEEQYF.

The chain has TRBV6-5 and TRBJ1-1; the D is unclear. Trimming took off 7 bases at V and 0 bases at J, with 12 bases between the two ends. The CDR3 contains 14 residues. Germline V gives CDR1 MNHEY, CDR2 SVGAGI. In nucleotides, the CDR3 is TGTGCCAGCAAGTCTCAGGTGATGAACACTGAAGCTTTCTTT. This sequence encodes CASKSQVMNTEAFF.